Listed below are T cell receptor beta chains from one sample, sequenced in a study of cytomegalovirus exposure and HLA in healthy donors. Libraries were prepared by immunoSEQ multiplex PCR; TCRdb keeps only in-frame clonotypes and omits some of them. The sample holds under 200,000 clones, roughly three quarters seen once. Sequencing was done on a sample of PBMCs. The receptors derive from a man in his sixties in good health and CMV-seronegative. Both conserved end residues are part of each CDR3.

V gene: TRBV4-1; J gene: TRBJ2-7; CDR3 protein: CASGPRMDRKDSYEQYF
V gene: TRBV30; J gene: TRBJ2-2; CDR3 protein: CAWSPPRGGPRTGELFF
V gene: TRBV7-9; J gene: TRBJ1-1; CDR3 protein: CSSSPGVSEAFF
V gene: TRBV5-8; J gene: TRBJ2-5; CDR3 protein: CASSPVGGTQYF
V gene: TRBV28; J gene: TRBJ1-4; CDR3 protein: CASGGGGSEKLFF
V gene: TRBV4-2; J gene: TRBJ2-1; CDR3 protein: CASSQAQGTTLLNEQFF
V gene: TRBV15; J gene: TRBJ2-5; CDR3 protein: CATSRNNPSPQETQYF
V gene: TRBV10-3; J gene: TRBJ2-7; CDR3 protein: CAISPSGDHEQYF
V gene: TRBV25-1; J gene: TRBJ1-6; CDR3 protein: CASSAGTGDNSPLHF
V gene: TRBV7-2; J gene: TRBJ2-3; CDR3 protein: CASSLNLAGGRTDTQYF
V gene: TRBV4-3; J gene: TRBJ2-7; CDR3 protein: CASSQDSRESYEQYF
V gene: TRBV30; J gene: TRBJ2-1; CDR3 protein: CAWRRGPLDEQFF
V gene: TRBV19; J gene: TRBJ2-1; CDR3 protein: CASSISLLAANEQFF
V gene: TRBV7-2; J gene: TRBJ2-1; CDR3 protein: CASSRTRDSLNEQFF
V gene: TRBV10-1; J gene: TRBJ1-4; CDR3 protein: CASIHEGTNEKLFF
V gene: TRBV7-2; J gene: TRBJ1-2; CDR3 protein: CASSLLGGSYGYTF
V gene: TRBV28; J gene: TRBJ2-3; CDR3 protein: CASSSPSTDTQYF
V gene: TRBV30; J gene: TRBJ1-2; CDR3 protein: CAWRRPGQGPSYGYTF
V gene: TRBV30; J gene: TRBJ1-2; CDR3 protein: CAWSALGLSYGYTF
V gene: TRBV5-4; J gene: TRBJ1-1; CDR3 protein: CASSPKTGNTEAFF
V gene: TRBV2; J gene: TRBJ2-5; CDR3 protein: CASSQRTVQETQYF
V gene: TRBV7-2; J gene: TRBJ1-1; CDR3 protein: CASSTDRGGEAFF
V gene: TRBV28; J gene: TRBJ2-5; CDR3 protein: CASSLRPETQYF
V gene: TRBV11-2; J gene: TRBJ1-2; CDR3 protein: CASSLGRTNYGYTF
V gene: TRBV7-8; J gene: TRBJ2-4; CDR3 protein: CASSLAQALDIQYF
V gene: TRBV11-1; J gene: TRBJ2-7; CDR3 protein: CASSLNPASSYEQYF
V gene: TRBV7-9; J gene: TRBJ2-7; CDR3 protein: CASSLAGSPYEQYF
V gene: TRBV10-3; J gene: TRBJ1-2; CDR3 protein: CAISEQPGTEGYTF
V gene: TRBV7-9; J gene: TRBJ2-7; CDR3 protein: CASSPKGGEWHEQYF
V gene: TRBV5-6; J gene: TRBJ2-2; CDR3 protein: CASSRPGLAENTGELFF
V gene: TRBV15; J gene: TRBJ1-2; CDR3 protein: CATSTRGPYYGYTF